The 9 T cell receptor beta chains listed next were all sequenced from one sample in a study of identical twins. A single record per CDR3 protein comes from TCRdb applying MiXCR to the 5' RACE reads. Of hundreds of thousands of distinct CDR3 sequences listed, 10% to 15% are singletons. These data also formed part of another study, on yellow fever vaccine responses in identical twins.

Sequencing was performed on PBMCs. All receptors come from a woman under 30 in good health.

This clonotype was counted ten times or more. The chain combines TRBV3-1 with TRBJ1-6; D perhaps matches TRBD1 (5 bases). The CDR3 spans 14 residues. The germline V gene encodes CDR1 LGHDT and CDR2 YNNKEL (reference sequence). V was shortened by 3 bases and J by 9 bases, with 12 bases between the two germline ends. CDR3 region: CASSHGRAVSPLHF. CDR3 sequence (DNA): TGTGCCAGCAGCCACGGCAGGGCAGTTTCACCCCTCCACTTT.

This clonotype was counted many times. The chain carries TRBV3-1 and TRBJ2-3; D ambiguous. This CDR3 is 13 amino acids long. V was cut by 8 bases and J by 2 bases, with 11 bases left in between. The V gene's germline CDR1 is LGHDT and CDR2 YNNKEL (reference sequence). DNA for the CDR3: TGTGCCAGCTCCCGTGGCATCACAGATACGCAGTATTTT. This codes for CASSRGITDTQYF.

V and J are TRBV20-1 and TRBJ2-7; possibly TRBD1 or TRBD2 for D (5 bases each). The CDR3 sequence is 15 residues long. From germline, CDR1 is DFQATT and CDR2 SNEGSKA (reference sequence). V dropped 1 base and J dropped 5 bases, with 18 bases sitting between them. The CDR3 region has the DNA TGCAGTGCTAGAGTTGGATCAGGGAGAATCGACGAGCAGTACTTC. Residues: CSARVGSGRIDEQYF.

This clonotype was detected only a few times. The chain has TRBV2 and TRBJ2-5, with D perhaps TRBD2 (7 bases). Germline V gene data show CDR1 as SNHLY and CDR2 as FYNNEI. Trimming took off 3 bases at V and 5 bases at J, with 13 bases between the two ends. The CDR3 runs 14 residues. The CDR3 protein is CASSEEGGAETQYF. The CDR3 nucleotides are TGTGCCAGCAGTGAGGAGGGGGGGGCGGAGACCCAGTACTTC. Full variable domain (missing parts from reference TRBV2 and TRBJ2-5): EPEVTQTPSHQVTQMGQEVILRCVPISNHLYFYWYRQILGQKVEFLVSFYNNEISEKSEIFDDQFSVERPDGSNFTLKIRSTKLEDSAMYFCASSEEGGAETQYFGPGTRLLVL.

This clonotype was seen a handful of times. The chain uses TRBV20-1 and TRBJ2-3, with TRBD2 as a possible D gene (5 bases). CDR1 is DFQATT, CDR2 SNEGSKA, per germline (reference sequence). Trimming removed 3 bases from V and 6 bases from J, with 7 bases in between. This CDR3 is 11 amino acids long. CDR3 sequence reads: CSAREADTQYF. CDR3 bases: TGCAGTGCTAGGGAGGCGGATACGCAGTATTTT.

This clonotype was picked up many times. The chain couples TRBV5-6 to TRBJ1-6, with D unresolved. This CDR3 region has 14 residues. Per germline, CDR1 SGHDT and CDR2 YYEEEE. The V and J ends lost 4 bases and 4 bases respectively, with 9 bases between them. CDR3 in DNA: TGTGCCAGCAGCGGTAGGAGTTATAATTCACCCCTCCACTTT. It is translated as CASSGRSYNSPLHF.

This rearrangement joins TRBV29-1 to TRBJ2-3; TRBD2 matches 9 bases. CDR1 and CDR2 (germline): SQVTM, ANQGSEA. The CDR3 loop spans 14 amino acids. V lost 6 bases to trimming and J lost 1 base; unmatched junction nucleotides: 5. CDR3 DNA sequence: TGCAGCGTCTTTAGCGGGGGAGGCACAGATACGCAGTATTTT. Translated: CSVFSGGGTDTQYF.

The rearrangement links TRBV29-1 to TRBJ2-2; TRBD2 matches at 9 bases. V lost 1 base and J lost 2; bases outside the gene matches: 14. Germline loops: CDR1 SQVTM, CDR2 ANQGSEA. This CDR3 has 19 residues. CDR3 nucleotide sequence: TGCAGCGTTGAAGGAGTCGGAGGTAGCGGGGGCCTAAACACCGGGGAGCTGTTTTTT. It codes for CSVEGVGGSGGLNTGELFF.

The chain combines TRBV9 with TRBJ1-2; TRBD1 aligns across 8 bases. After removal of 0 bases from V and 4 bases from J, the junction contained 11 bases not matched to a gene. Germline loops: CDR1 SGDLS, CDR2 YYNGEE. The CDR3 contains 17 residues. The CDR3 spells CASSVAGDRHSLYGYTF. The CDR3, as DNA: TGTGCCAGCAGCGTAGCTGGGGACAGGCACTCCCTCTATGGCTACACCTTC.